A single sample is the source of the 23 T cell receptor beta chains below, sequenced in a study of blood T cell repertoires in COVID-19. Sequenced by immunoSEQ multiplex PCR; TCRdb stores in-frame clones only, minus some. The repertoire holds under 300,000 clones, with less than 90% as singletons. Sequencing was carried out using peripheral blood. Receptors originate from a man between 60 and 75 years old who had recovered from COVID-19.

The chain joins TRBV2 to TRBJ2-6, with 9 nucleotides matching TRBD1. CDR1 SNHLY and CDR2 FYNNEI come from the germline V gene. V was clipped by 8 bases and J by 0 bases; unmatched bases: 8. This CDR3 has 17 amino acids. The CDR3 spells CASYPDRGFSGANVLTF. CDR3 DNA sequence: TGTGCCAGCTACCCGGACAGGGGATTCTCTGGGGCCAACGTCCTGACTTTC.

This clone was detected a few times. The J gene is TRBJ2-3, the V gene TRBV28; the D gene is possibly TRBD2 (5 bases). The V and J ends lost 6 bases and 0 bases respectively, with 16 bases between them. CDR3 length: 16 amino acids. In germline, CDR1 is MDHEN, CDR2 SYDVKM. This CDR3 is CASSTPRRTSTDTQYF. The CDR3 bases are TGTGCCAGCAGCACCCCAAGGCGGACTAGCACAGATACGCAGTATTTT. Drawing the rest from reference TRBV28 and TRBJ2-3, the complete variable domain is DVKVTQSSRYLVKRTGEKVFLECVQDMDHENMFWYRQDPGLGLRLIYFSYDVKMKEKGDIPEGYSVSREKKERFSLILESASTNQTSMYLCASSTPRRTSTDTQYFGPGTRLTVL.

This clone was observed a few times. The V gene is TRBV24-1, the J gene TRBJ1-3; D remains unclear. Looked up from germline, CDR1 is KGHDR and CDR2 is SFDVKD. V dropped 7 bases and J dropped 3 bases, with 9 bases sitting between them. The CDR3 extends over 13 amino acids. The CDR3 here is CATRLPSGNTIYF. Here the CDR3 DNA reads TGTGCCACCAGACTCCCAAGTGGAAACACCATATATTTT.

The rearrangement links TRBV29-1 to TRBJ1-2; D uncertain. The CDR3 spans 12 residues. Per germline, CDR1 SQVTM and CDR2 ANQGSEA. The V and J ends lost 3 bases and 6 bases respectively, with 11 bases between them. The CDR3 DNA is TGCAGCGTTGAGGGCGGGAGGGATGGCTACACCTTC. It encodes CSVEGGRDGYTF.

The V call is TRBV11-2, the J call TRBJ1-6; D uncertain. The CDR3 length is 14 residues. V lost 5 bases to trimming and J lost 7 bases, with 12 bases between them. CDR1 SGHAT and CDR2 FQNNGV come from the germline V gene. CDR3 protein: CASSLIEANSPLHF. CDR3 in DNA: TGTGCCAGCAGCCTAATAGAAGCGAATTCACCCCTCCACTTT.

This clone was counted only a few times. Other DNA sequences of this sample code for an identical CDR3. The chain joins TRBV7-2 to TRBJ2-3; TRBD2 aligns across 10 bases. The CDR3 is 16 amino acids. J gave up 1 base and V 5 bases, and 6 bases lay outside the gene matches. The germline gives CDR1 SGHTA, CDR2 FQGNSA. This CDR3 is CASSPTGTSGTDTQYF. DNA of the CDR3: TGTGCCAGCAGCCCCACCGGGACTAGCGGCACAGATACGCAGTATTTT.

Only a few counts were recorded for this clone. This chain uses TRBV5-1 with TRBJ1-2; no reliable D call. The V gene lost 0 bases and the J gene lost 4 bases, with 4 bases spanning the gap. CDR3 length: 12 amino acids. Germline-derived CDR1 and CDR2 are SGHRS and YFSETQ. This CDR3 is CASSLGLYGYTF. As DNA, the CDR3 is TGCGCCAGCAGCTTGGGGCTCTATGGCTACACCTTC. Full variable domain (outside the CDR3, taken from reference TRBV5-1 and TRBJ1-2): KAGVTQTPRYLIKTRGQQVTLSCSPISGHRSVSWYQQTPGQGLQFLFEYFSETQRNKGNFPGRFSGRQFSNSRSEMNVSTLELGDSALYLCASSLGLYGYTFGSGTRLTVV.

CDR3 DNA: TGTGCCAGCAGTTACTCGAGGACAGCTAATTCACCCCTCCACTTT. Its translation: CASSYSRTANSPLHF. This rearrangement joins TRBV6-5 to TRBJ1-6; TRBD1 is a possible D gene (6 bases). This CDR3 has 15 residues. Trimming stripped 0 bases from V and 6 bases from J, with 9 bases between. Germline values: CDR1 MNHEY, CDR2 SVGAGI.

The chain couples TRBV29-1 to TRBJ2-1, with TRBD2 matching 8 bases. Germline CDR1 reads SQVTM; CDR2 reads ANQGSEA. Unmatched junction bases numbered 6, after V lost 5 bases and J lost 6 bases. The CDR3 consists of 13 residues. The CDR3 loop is CSVPSGSTNEQFF. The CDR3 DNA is TGCAGCGTTCCGAGCGGGAGCACCAATGAGCAGTTCTTC.

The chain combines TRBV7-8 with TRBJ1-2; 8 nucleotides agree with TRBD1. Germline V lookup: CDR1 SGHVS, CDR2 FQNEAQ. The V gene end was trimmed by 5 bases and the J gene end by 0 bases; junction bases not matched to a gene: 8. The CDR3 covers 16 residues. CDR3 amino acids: CASSGQGAMPNYGYTF. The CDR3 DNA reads TGTGCCAGCAGCGGTCAGGGGGCCATGCCTAACTATGGCTACACCTTC.

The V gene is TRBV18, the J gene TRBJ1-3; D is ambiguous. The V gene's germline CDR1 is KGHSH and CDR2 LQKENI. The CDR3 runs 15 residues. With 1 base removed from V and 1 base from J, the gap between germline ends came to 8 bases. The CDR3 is CASSPREGSGNTIYF. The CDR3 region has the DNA TGTGCCAGCTCACCACGGGAGGGATCTGGAAACACCATATATTTT.

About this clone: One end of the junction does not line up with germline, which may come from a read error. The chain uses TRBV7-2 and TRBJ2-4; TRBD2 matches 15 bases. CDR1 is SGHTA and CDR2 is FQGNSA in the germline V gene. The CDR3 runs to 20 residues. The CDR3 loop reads CASSLARGLAGGRAKNIQYF. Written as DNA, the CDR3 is TGTGCCAGCAGCCTAGCTCGGGGACTAGCGGGAGGACGAGCCAAAAACATTCAGTACTTC. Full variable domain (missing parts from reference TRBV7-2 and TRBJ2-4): GAGVSQSPSNKVTEKGKDVELRCDPISGHTALYWYRQSLGQGLEFLIYFQGNSAPDKSGLPSDRFSAERTGGSVSTLTIQRTQQEDSAVYLCASSLARGLAGGRAKNIQYFGAGTRLSVL.

The CDR3 loop is CASSRRGGEKLFF. In DNA, the CDR3 is TGTGCCAGCAGCAGAAGAGGTGGTGAAAAACTGTTTTTT. The gene calls are TRBV11-2 and TRBJ1-4, with unresolved D. Trimming cost V 5 bases and J 7 bases, with 11 bases left between them. In germline, CDR1 is SGHAT, CDR2 FQNNGV. This CDR3 has 13 amino acids.

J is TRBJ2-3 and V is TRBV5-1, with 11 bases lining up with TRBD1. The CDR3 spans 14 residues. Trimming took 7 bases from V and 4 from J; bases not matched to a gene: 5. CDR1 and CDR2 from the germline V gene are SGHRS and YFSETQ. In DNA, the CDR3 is TGCGCCAGCGGAAAGGGACAGGGGGCAGATACGCAGTATTTT. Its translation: CASGKGQGADTQYF.

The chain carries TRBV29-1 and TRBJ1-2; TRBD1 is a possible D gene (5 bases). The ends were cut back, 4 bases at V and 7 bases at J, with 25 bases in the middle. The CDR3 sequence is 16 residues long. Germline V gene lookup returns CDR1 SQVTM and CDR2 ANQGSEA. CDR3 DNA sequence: TGCAGCGTTGTAGGGCAAAATCCGGGGGATTTGCGTGGCTACACCTTC. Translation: CSVVGQNPGDLRGYTF.

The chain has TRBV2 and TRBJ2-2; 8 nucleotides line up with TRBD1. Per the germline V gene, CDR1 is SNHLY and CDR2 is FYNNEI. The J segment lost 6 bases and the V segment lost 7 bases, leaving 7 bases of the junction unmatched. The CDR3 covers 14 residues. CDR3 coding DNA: TGTGCCAGCATGGAACAGGGGGTGCCCGGGGAGCTGTTTTTT. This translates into CASMEQGVPGELFF.

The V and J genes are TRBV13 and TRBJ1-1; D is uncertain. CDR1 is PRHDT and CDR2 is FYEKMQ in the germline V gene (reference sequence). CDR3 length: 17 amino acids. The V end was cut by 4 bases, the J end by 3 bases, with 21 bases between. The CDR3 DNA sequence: TGTGCCAGCAGCTCCCTTACTCTGTTGGAGTCTGACACTGAAGCTTTCTTT. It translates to CASSSLTLLESDTEAFF.

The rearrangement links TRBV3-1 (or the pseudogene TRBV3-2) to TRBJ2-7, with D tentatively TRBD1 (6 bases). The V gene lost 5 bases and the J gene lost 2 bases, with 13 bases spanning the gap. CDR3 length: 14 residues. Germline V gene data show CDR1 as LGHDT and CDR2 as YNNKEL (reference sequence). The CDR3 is CASSYPGETYEQYF. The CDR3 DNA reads TGTGCCAGCAGCTACCCAGGGGAGACCTACGAGCAGTACTTC.

CDR3 sequence reads: CASSPRQGVVMAGNTIYF. The CDR3 coding sequence is TGTGCCAGCAGTCCCCGACAGGGTGTAGTAATGGCTGGAAACACCATATATTTT. The chain couples TRBV27 to TRBJ1-3, with 7 bases identical to TRBD1. Per the germline V gene, CDR1 is MNHEY and CDR2 is SMNVEV (reference sequence). The V segment lost 5 bases and the J segment 2 bases; nucleotides outside the gene matches: 15. The CDR3 extends over 18 amino acids.

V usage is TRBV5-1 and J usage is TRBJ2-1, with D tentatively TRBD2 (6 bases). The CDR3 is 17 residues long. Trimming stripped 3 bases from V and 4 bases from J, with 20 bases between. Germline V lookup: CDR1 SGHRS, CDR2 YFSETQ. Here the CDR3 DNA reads TGCGCCAGCAGCTCATATAGCGGAAAACTATTGTACAATGAGCAGTTCTTC. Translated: CASSSYSGKLLYNEQFF.

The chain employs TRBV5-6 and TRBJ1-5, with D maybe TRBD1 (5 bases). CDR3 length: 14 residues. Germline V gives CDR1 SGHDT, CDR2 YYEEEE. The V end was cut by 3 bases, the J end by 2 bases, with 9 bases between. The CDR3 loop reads CASSSGVGNQPQHF. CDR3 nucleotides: TGTGCCAGCAGCTCGGGGGTGGGCAATCAGCCCCAGCATTTT.

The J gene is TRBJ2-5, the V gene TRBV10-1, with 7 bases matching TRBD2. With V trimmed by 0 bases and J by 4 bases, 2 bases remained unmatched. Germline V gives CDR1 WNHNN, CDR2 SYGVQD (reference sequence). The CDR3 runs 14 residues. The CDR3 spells CASSESAGVETQYF. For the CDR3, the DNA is TGCGCCAGCAGTGAGTCTGCGGGGGTAGAGACCCAGTACTTC.

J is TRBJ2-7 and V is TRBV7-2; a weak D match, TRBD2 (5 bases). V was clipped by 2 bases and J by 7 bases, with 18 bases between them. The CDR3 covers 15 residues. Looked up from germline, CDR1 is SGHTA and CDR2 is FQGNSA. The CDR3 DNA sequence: TGTGCCAGCAGCTTATTCACCAACCGGGAAGGGGAGCAGTACTTC. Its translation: CASSLFTNREGEQYF.